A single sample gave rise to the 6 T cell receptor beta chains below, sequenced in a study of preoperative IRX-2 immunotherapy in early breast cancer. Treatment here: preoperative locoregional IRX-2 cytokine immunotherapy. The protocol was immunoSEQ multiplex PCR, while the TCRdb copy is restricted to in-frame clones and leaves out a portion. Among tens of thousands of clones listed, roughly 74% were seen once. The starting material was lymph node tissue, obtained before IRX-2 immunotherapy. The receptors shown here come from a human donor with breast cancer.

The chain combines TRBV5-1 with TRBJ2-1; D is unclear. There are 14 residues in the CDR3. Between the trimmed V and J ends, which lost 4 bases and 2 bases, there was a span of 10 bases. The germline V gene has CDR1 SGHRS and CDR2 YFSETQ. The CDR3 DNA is TGCGCCAGCAGCAGGTCGGTTACCTACAATGAGCAGTTCTTC. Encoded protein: CASSRSVTYNEQFF. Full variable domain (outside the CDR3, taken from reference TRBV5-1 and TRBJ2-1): KAGVTQTPRYLIKTRGQQVTLSCSPISGHRSVSWYQQTPGQGLQFLFEYFSETQRNKGNFPGRFSGRQFSNSRSEMNVSTLELGDSALYLCASSRSVTYNEQFFGPGTRLTVL.

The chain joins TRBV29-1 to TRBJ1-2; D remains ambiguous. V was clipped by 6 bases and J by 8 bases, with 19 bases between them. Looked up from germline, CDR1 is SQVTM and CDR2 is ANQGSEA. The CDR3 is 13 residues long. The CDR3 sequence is CSVNSGSGRGYTF. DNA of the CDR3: TGCAGCGTCAATTCCGGGTCTGGGAGAGGCTACACCTTC.

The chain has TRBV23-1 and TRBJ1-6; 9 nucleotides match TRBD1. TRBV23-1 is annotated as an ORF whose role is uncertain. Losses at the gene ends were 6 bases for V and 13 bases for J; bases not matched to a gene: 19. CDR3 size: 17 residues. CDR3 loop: CASSQEARGQGPVPLHF. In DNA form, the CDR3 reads TGCGCCAGCAGCCAAGAGGCAAGGGGACAGGGCCCAGTCCCCCTCCACTTT.

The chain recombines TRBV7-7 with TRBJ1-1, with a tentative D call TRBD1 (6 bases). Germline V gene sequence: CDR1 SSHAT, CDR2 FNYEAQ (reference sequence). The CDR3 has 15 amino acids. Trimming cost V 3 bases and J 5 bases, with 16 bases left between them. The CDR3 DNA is TGTGCCAGCAGCTTGCAACAGGGAGGAGGAACTGAAGCTTTCTTT. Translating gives CASSLQQGGGTEAFF.

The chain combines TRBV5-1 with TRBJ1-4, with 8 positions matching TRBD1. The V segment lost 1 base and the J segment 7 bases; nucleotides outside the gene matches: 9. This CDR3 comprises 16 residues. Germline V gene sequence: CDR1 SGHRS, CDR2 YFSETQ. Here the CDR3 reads CASSLRWETGAEKLFF. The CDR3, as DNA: TGCGCCAGCAGCTTGAGGTGGGAGACAGGGGCTGAAAAACTGTTTTTT.

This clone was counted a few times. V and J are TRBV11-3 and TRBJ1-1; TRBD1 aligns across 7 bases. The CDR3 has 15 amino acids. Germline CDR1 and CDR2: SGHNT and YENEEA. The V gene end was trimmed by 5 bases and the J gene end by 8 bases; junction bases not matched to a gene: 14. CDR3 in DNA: TGTGCCAGCAGCCTTACCCCTTTAACAGGGGCGGAAGCTTTCTTT. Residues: CASSLTPLTGAEAFF.